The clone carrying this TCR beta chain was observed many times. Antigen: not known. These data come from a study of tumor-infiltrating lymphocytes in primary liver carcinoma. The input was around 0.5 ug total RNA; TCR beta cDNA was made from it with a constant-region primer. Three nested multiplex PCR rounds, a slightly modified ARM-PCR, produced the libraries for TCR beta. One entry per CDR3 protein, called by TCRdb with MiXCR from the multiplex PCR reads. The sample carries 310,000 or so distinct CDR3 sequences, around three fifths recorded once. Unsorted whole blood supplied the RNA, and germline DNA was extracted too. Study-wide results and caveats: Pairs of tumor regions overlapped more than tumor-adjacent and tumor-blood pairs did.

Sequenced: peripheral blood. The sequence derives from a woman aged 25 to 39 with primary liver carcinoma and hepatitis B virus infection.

CDR3 sequence (DNA): TGTGCCAGCAGTCTTGTAGCAGCTAGCCTTAACACCGGGGAGCTGTTTTTT. This codes for CASSLVAASLNTGELFF. The chain combines TRBV6-1 with TRBJ2-2, with D tentatively TRBD2 (5 bases). The germline CDR1 and CDR2 sequences are MNHNS and SASEGT. Trimming pared 5 bases from V and 2 bases from J, leaving 18 bases between. The CDR3 is made up of 17 amino acids.